The 13 T cell receptor beta chains listed next were all sequenced from one sample in a study of blood T cells in healthy people across ages. For the second PCR, which ran for about 6 to 12 cycles, a sample-barcoded 5' primer and a J-beta primer mix were used. A single record per CDR3 protein comes from TCRdb applying MiXCR to the 5' RACE reads. The sample consists of fewer than 800,000 distinct CDR3 sequences, approximately 25% of them appearing once. These data also featured in a second study, about T cells of mothers and their children.

Sequenced sample: blood. Receptors originate from a boy aged 10-17 years in good health.

This clonotype was seen only a few times. V usage is TRBV7-9 and J usage is TRBJ2-3, with D possibly TRBD1 on 6 matching bases. Trimming left V 3 bases short and J 1 base short, with 11 bases between. CDR3 size: 15 residues. The germline gives CDR1 SEHNR, CDR2 FQNEAQ (reference sequence). The CDR3 region is CASSFQGQRTDTQYF. The CDR3 DNA reads TGTGCCAGCAGCTTCCAGGGGCAACGCACAGATACGCAGTATTTT.

The table lists this clonotype with a few counts. V is TRBV29-1 and J is TRBJ2-5, with D possibly TRBD2 on 7 matching bases. The germline CDR1 and CDR2 sequences are SQVTM and ANQGSEA. V lost 4 bases and J lost 7, with 10 bases in between. The CDR3 loop spans 11 amino acids. DNA of the CDR3: TGCAGCGTTGGGGGAGGGGGGACCCAGTACTTC. This encodes CSVGGGGTQYF.

In its sample, this clonotype was seen a few times. The chain's CDR3 is CASSYSKGVGELFF. The DNA of the CDR3 is TGTGCCAGCAGTTACTCGAAAGGGGTCGGGGAGCTGTTTTTT. The rearrangement uses TRBV6-5 and TRBJ2-2; D perhaps matches TRBD1 (5 bases). The CDR3 runs 14 residues. Germline V gene sequence: CDR1 MNHEY, CDR2 SVGAGI. Trimming removed 0 bases from V and 7 bases from J, with 9 bases in between.

V gene TRBV28 combines with J gene TRBJ2-5; D is possibly TRBD1 or TRBD2 (5 bases each). The CDR3 totals 15 residues. Germline V gene sequence: CDR1 MDHEN, CDR2 SYDVKM. Trimming took 0 bases from V and 2 from J, leaving 10 bases between them. CDR3 DNA sequence: TGTGCCAGCAGTTTATGCTGGGGGATTCAAGAGACCCAGTACTTC. This gives the protein CASSLCWGIQETQYF.

The V call is TRBV7-2, the J call TRBJ1-2; D not certain. V was trimmed by 5 bases and J by 3 bases, leaving 16 bases between them. CDR3 size: 15 residues. Germline V gene sequence: CDR1 SGHTA, CDR2 FQGNSA. The CDR3, as DNA: TGTGCCAGCAGCCGGACGTCTATGATGGACTATGGCTACACCTTC. Protein sequence: CASSRTSMMDYGYTF.

The rearrangement links TRBV7-2 to TRBJ2-4; TRBD2 might be the D (5 bases). The CDR3 runs 14 residues. CDR1 is SGHTA and CDR2 is FQGNSA in the germline V gene. The germline V and J ends were trimmed by 3 bases and 4 bases, with 10 bases remaining between them. The CDR3 protein is CASSFGGQKNIQYF. The DNA of the CDR3 is TGTGCCAGCAGCTTTGGAGGTCAAAAAAACATTCAGTACTTC.

The CDR3 is CASSQRWEGEEGILAGIYEQYF. The CDR3 region has the DNA TGCGCCAGCAGCCAAAGATGGGAGGGAGAAGAAGGAATACTAGCGGGAATCTACGAGCAGTACTTC. V gene TRBV4-3 combines with J gene TRBJ2-5, with 10 bases fitting TRBD2. The last part of the DNA fits TRBJ2-7 better; the J call may be wrong. The CDR3 is 22 residues long. Germline values: CDR1 LGHNA, CDR2 YSLEER.

The chain is built from TRBV12-3 or TRBV12-4 and TRBJ1-2; possible D gene TRBD1, 5 bases. The CDR3 extends over 12 amino acids. Trimming cost V 6 bases and J 4 bases, with 9 bases left between them. Here the CDR3 DNA reads TGTGCCAGCAGGCCAGGGTCCTATGGCTACACCTTC. This gives the protein CASRPGSYGYTF.

This chain links TRBV7-2 with TRBJ2-1; D not resolved. Germline V gives CDR1 SGHTA, CDR2 FQGNSA. The CDR3 has 15 residues. V was cut by 5 bases and J by 0 bases, with 11 bases left in between. The CDR3 protein is CASSPPENSYNEQFF. The CDR3 coding sequence is TGTGCCAGCAGCCCCCCCGAAAACTCCTACAATGAGCAGTTCTTC.

This clonotype was counted only a few times. This sequence joins TRBV5-1 and TRBJ1-2; D unclear. Trimming removed 2 bases from V and 8 bases from J, with 16 bases in between. Germline CDR1 and CDR2: SGHRS and YFSETQ. This CDR3 contains 14 residues. The CDR3 DNA reads as TGCGCCAGCAGCTTCACTCCGGGCCACGAGGGCTACACCTTC. Its protein product is CASSFTPGHEGYTF.

There are a few counts of this clonotype. V usage is TRBV20-1 and J usage is TRBJ2-1; D gene unclear. The V and J ends lost 0 bases and 1 base respectively, with 10 bases between them. Germline V CDR1 and CDR2: DFQATT, SNEGSKA (reference sequence). The CDR3 is 15 amino acids. CDR3 residues: CSARDPGVSYNEQFF. CDR3 coding DNA: TGCAGTGCTAGAGATCCCGGAGTATCCTACAATGAGCAGTTCTTC.

The chain has TRBV9 and TRBJ2-1; D may be TRBD2 (5 bases). Per the germline V gene, CDR1 is SGDLS and CDR2 is YYNGEE. CDR3 length equals 15 residues. V lost 4 bases and J lost 4, with 15 bases in between. DNA for the CDR3: TGTGCCAGCAGCCCCCGGCGGGCGTTGTACAATGAGCAGTTCTTC. It yields the protein CASSPRRALYNEQFF.

This clonotype was seen a handful of times. V gene TRBV11-1 combines with J gene TRBJ2-1, with D perhaps matching TRBD1 (6 bases). Germline CDR1 is SGHAT and CDR2 is FQDESV (reference sequence). Deletions cut 1 base from V and 5 bases from J, with 15 bases between. The CDR3 contains 16 residues. CDR3 sequence (DNA): TGTGCCAGCAGCTTAGGCGTGTCGGACAGAGACAATGAGCAGTTCTTC. As protein: CASSLGVSDRDNEQFF.